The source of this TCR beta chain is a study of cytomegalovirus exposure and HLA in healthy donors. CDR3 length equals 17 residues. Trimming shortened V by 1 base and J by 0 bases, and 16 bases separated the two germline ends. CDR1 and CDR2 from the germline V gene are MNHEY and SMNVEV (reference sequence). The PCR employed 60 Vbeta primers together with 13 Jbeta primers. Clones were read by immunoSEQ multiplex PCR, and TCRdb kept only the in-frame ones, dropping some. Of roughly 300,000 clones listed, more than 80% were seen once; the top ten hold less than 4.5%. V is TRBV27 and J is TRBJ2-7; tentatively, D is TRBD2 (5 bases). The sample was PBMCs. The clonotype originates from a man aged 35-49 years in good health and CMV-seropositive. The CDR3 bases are TGTGCCAGCAGTTTATATTCTGGGTGGAGCGGCTCCTACGAGCAGTACTTC. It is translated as CASSLYSGWSGSYEQYF.